The rows below give T cell receptor beta chains drawn from one sample of a study of pediatric ulcerative colitis. Method: immunoSEQ multiplex PCR; TCRdb's copy keeps in-frame clones and lacks some. The sample consists of 30,000 to 35,000 clones, roughly 81% of them appearing once. The specimen was gut tissue. These receptors originate from a boy aged 5 to 17 with mild ulcerative colitis. Each CDR3 is given with its conserved first and last residue. The D gene is left open where the match is weak. Clone size is not always given. Where it is, it says once, few, many or a class for expanded clones.

>TRBD2|TRBJ2-3|NA|TRBV7-2
TGTGCCAGCAACCTCAGAGGCGGGGGTACGCAGTATTTT
CASNLRGGGTQYF
>NA|TRBJ1-6|NA|TRBV7-8
TGTGCCAGCAGCTTAGTGTGGGAACGTAATTCACCCCTCCACTTT
CASSLVWERNSPLHF
>TRBD1|TRBJ2-5|NA|TRBV10-2
TGCGCCAGCAGTAACCCGGGACAGGGGCAAGAGACCCAGTACTTC
CASSNPGQGQETQYF
>NA|TRBJ1-3|NA|TRBV9
TGTGCCAGCAGCGAATCTGCGCGGGGGTCTGGAAACACCATATATTTT
CASSESARGSGNTIYF
>NA|TRBJ2-7|NA|TRBV7-2
TGTGCCAGCAGCCCCAAGGTTTTAGGAGGCGGCGAGCAGTACTTC
CASSPKVLGGGEQYF
>NA|TRBJ1-6|NA|TRBV18
TGTGCCAGCTCACCCAGGGTCTCTGGGGCACCCCTCCACTTT
CASSPRVSGAPLHF
>TRBD2|TRBJ2-7|NA|TRBV6-5
TGTGCCAGCAGAAGACCGACTAGCGGCACCTACGAGCAGTACTTC
CASRRPTSGTYEQYF
>NA|TRBJ1-2|NA|TRBV13
TGTGCCAGCAGCTTAGGGAGGCAGAAAGGGACCTATGGCTACACCTTC
CASSLGRQKGTYGYTF
>NA|TRBJ1-5|NA|TRBV7-8
TGTGCCAGCAGCCGGGATCGGAGGGGAGGGAGTCAGCCCCAGCATTTT
CASSRDRRGGSQPQHF
>NA|TRBJ1-3|NA|TRBV2
TGTGCCAGCAGTGTAACAGGAAGGAGAGACACCATATATTTT
CASSVTGRRDTIYF
>NA|TRBJ1-3|NA|TRBV2
TGTGCCAGCACCAAGGGCCGGGGGAACACCATATATTTT
CASTKGRGNTIYF
>NA|TRBJ1-1|once|TRBV29-1
TGCAGCGCCGAAGAGGGGGGGAAGAACACTGAAGCTTTCTTT
CSAEEGGKNTEAFF
>TRBD1|TRBJ2-7|NA|TRBV12-5
TGTGCTAGTGGCCTCGCAGGGGGCGAGGTCCACGAGCAGTACTTC
CASGLAGGEVHEQYF
>TRBD1|TRBJ1-3|NA|TRBV11-3
TGTGCCAGCAGCAGCCGGGACAGTTTTCTTGGAAACACCATATATTTT
CASSSRDSFLGNTIYF
>NA|TRBJ2-1|NA|TRBV30
TGTGCCTGGAGTGTAAGGCCCAATGAGCAGTTCTTC
CAWSVRPNEQFF
>TRBD1|TRBJ1-1|NA|TRBV6-1
TGTGCCAGCAGTGCCTTCCAGGGGGCGGTAACTGAAGCTTTCTTT
CASSAFQGAVTEAFF
>NA|TRBJ1-3|NA|TRBV30
TGTGCCGCCACCCTGGGGGGCTCAGGAAACACCATATATTTT
CAATLGGSGNTIYF
>TRBD1|TRBJ1-1|NA|TRBV30
TGTGCCTGGAGGATGTTCCCAGGGGGCACTGAAGCTTTCTTT
CAWRMFPGGTEAFF
>NA|TRBJ2-5|once|TRBV14
TGTGCCAGCAGCCAGATTGAGACCCAGTACTTC
CASSQIETQYF
>NA|TRBJ2-1|NA|TRBV7-9
TGTGCCAGCAGCTTACTAGAAGGCGGGAATGAGCAGTTCTTC
CASSLLEGGNEQFF
>NA|TRBJ1-1|once|TRBV7-9
TGTGCCAGCAGCTTACACCCTGGGGAGGGGCGGACTGAAGCTTTCTTT
CASSLHPGEGRTEAFF
>NA|TRBJ2-4|NA|TRBV13
TGTGCCAGCAGCTTATTGCTAGCCAAAAACATTCAGTACTTC
CASSLLLAKNIQYF
>TRBD1|TRBJ1-1|NA|TRBV30
TGTGCCTGGACCTCGACAGGGGGCAGGGTCACTGAAGCTTTCTTT
CAWTSTGGRVTEAFF
>NA|TRBJ1-4|NA|TRBV2
TGTGCCAGCAGTGATGGCAGATATAATGAAAAACTGTTTTTT
CASSDGRYNEKLFF
>NA|TRBJ1-1|NA|TRBV9
TGTGCCAGCAGCTGGGGGAGGAACACTGAAGCTTTCTTT
CASSWGRNTEAFF
>NA|TRBJ1-1|NA|TRBV7-8
TGTGCCAGCAGCTTGCAAGGCCGAGGAGCTTTCTTT
CASSLQGRGAFF
>NA|TRBJ2-3|NA|TRBV10-3
TGTGCCATCAGTGACCCCGCTAGGTCGACAGATACGCAGTATTTT
CAISDPARSTDTQYF
>NA|TRBJ2-1|NA|TRBV5-1
TGCGCCAGCAGCTTCAATCCAGAAAATGAGCAGTTCTTC
CASSFNPENEQFF
>NA|TRBJ1-1|NA|TRBV7-8
TGTGCCAGCAGCTTAGTAGGTTTGATTAACACTGAAGCTTTCTTT
CASSLVGLINTEAFF
>NA|TRBJ1-1|NA|TRBV2
TGTGCCAGCTCGGGACGGGGGCACCAGATGAACACTGAAGCTTTCTTT
CASSGRGHQMNTEAFF
>TRBD1|TRBJ1-4|NA|TRBV10-3
TGTGCCATCAGTGGACAGGGGGATGAAAAACTGTTTTTT
CAISGQGDEKLFF
>NA|TRBJ2-7|NA|TRBV4-1
TGCGCCAGCAGCCGGGACGGGGGTTTCTACGAGCAGTACTTC
CASSRDGGFYEQYF
>TRBD1|TRBJ1-6|NA|TRBV5-6
TGTGCCAGCAGCTTTAGACAGGGGTTGAATTCACCCCTCCACTTT
CASSFRQGLNSPLHF
>TRBD1|TRBJ1-1|NA|TRBV5-1
TGCGCCAGCAGCTTGGGGACAGGGGGCGAAACTGAAGCTTTCTTT
CASSLGTGGETEAFF
>NA|TRBJ2-7|NA|TRBV7-9
TGTGCCAGCAGCTTACAGGGGGGCTCCTACGAGCAGTACTTC
CASSLQGGSYEQYF